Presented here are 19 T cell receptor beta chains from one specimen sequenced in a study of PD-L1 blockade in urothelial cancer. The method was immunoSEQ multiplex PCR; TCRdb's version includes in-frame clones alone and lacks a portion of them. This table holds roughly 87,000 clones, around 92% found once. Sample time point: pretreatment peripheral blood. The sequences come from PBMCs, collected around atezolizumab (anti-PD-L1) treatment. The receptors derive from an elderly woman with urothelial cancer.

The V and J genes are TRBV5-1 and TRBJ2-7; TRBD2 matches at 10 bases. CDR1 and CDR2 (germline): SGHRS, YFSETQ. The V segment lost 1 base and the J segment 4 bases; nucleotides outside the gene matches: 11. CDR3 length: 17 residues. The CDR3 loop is CASSLSSGSVLNYEQYF. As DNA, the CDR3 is TGCGCCAGCAGCTTGTCTAGCGGGAGCGTTTTAAATTACGAGCAGTACTTC.

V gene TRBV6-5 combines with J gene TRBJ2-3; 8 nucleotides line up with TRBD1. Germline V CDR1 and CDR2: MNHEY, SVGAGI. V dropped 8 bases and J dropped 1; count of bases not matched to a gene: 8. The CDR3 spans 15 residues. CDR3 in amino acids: CASLPGGGRTDTQYF. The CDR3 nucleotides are TGTGCCAGCCTTCCAGGGGGCGGACGCACAGATACGCAGTATTTT.

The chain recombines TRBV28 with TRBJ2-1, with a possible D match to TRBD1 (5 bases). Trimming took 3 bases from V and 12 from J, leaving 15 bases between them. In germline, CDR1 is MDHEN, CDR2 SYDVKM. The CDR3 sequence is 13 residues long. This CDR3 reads CASSFDSLRGQFF. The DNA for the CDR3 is TGTGCCAGCAGTTTCGACAGTTTAAGGGGGCAGTTCTTC.

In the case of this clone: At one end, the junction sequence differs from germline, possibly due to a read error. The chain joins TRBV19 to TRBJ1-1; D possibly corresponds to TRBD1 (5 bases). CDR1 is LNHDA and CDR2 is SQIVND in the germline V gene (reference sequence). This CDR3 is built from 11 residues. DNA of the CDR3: TGTGCCAGTAACTCAGTTGGGGCCCCCGTCTTT. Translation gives CASNSVGAPVF.

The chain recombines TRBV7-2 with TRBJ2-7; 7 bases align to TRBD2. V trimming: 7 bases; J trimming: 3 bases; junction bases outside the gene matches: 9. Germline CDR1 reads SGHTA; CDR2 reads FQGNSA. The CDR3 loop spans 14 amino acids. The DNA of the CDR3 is TGTGCCAGCAACCCCTCGGGAGGCGTCTACGAGCAGTACTTC. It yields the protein CASNPSGGVYEQYF.

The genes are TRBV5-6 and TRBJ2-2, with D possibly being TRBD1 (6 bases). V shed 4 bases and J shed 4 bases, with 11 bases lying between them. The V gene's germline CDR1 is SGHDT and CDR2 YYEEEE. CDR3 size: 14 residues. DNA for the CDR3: TGTGCCAGCAGCCCCGTGGACAGCACCGGGGAGCTGTTTTTT. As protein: CASSPVDSTGELFF.

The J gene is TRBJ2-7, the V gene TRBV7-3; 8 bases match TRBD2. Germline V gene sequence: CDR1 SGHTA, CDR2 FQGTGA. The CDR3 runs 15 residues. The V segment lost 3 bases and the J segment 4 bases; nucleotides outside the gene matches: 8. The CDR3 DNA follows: TGTGCCAGCAGCTTGACCAAAGCGGGGGCTTACGAGCAGTACTTC. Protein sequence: CASSLTKAGAYEQYF.

DNA for the CDR3: TGTGCCAGCTCACCAACTGGGCGGGACTTGTACTTC. This translates into CASSPTGRDLYF. The chain employs TRBV18 and TRBJ2-7, with D maybe TRBD2 (6 bases). The germline V gene has CDR1 KGHSH and CDR2 LQKENI. V was shortened by 2 bases and J by 12 bases, with 14 bases between the two germline ends. The CDR3 has 12 amino acids.

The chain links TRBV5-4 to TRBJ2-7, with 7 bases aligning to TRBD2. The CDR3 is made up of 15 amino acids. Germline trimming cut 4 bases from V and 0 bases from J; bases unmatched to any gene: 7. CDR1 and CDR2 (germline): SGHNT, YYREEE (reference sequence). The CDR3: CASSLTSVSSYEQYF. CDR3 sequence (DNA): TGTGCCAGCAGCCTCACTAGCGTGAGCTCCTACGAGCAGTACTTC.

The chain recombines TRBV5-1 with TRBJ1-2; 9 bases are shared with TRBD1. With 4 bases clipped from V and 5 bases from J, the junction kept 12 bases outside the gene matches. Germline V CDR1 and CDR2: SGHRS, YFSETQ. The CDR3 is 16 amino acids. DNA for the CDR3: TGCGCCAGCAGCGGGCTCCGGGACAGGGAAGGGTATGGCTACACCTTC. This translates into CASSGLRDREGYGYTF.

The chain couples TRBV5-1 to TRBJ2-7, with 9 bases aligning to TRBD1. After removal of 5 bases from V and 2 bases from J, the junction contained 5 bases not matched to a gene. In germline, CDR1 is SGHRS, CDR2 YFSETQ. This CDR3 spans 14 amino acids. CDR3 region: CASSVGQGPYEQYF. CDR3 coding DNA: TGCGCCAGCAGTGTTGGACAGGGGCCCTACGAGCAGTACTTC.

CDR3: CASSGTGVNSYGYTF. CDR3 bases: TGTGCCAGCAGTGGAACAGGGGTTAACTCCTATGGCTACACCTTC. The chain uses TRBV2 and TRBJ1-2; TRBD1 matches at 7 bases. V dropped 4 bases and J dropped 4; count of bases not matched to a gene: 9. In germline, CDR1 is SNHLY, CDR2 FYNNEI. CDR3 length equals 15 residues.

CDR3: CASSSGSGQGAYEQYF. CDR3 DNA: TGTGCCAGCAGTTCAGGCTCGGGACAGGGTGCCTACGAGCAGTACTTC. This chain joins TRBV28 and TRBJ2-7; 9 nucleotides match TRBD1. This CDR3 is 16 amino acids long. The trim removed 4 bases at V and 2 bases at J, leaving 9 bases unmatched. Germline CDR1 and CDR2: MDHEN and SYDVKM.

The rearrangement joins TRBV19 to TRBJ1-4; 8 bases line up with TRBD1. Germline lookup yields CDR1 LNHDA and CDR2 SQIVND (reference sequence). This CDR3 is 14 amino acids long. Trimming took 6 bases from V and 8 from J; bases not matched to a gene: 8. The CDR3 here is CASSLRRQGEKLFF. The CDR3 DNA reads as TGTGCCAGTAGCCTCCGCAGACAGGGGGAAAAACTGTTTTTT.

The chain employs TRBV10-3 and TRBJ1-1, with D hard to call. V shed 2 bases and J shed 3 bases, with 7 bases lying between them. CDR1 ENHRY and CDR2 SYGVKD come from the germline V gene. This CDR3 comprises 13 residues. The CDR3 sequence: CAISEGSHTEAFF. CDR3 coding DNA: TGTGCCATCAGTGAGGGCAGTCACACTGAAGCTTTCTTT.

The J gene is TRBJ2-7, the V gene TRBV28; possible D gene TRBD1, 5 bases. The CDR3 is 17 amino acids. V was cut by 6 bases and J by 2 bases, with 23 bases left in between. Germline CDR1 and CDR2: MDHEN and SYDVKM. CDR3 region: CASSPPIGLGRAYEQYF. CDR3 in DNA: TGTGCCAGCAGCCCCCCCATAGGCCTAGGCAGGGCCTACGAGCAGTACTTC. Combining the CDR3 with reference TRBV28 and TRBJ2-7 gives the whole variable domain DVKVTQSSRYLVKRTGEKVFLECVQDMDHENMFWYRQDPGLGLRLIYFSYDVKMKEKGDIPEGYSVSREKKERFSLILESASTNQTSMYLCASSPPIGLGRAYEQYFGPGTRLTVT.

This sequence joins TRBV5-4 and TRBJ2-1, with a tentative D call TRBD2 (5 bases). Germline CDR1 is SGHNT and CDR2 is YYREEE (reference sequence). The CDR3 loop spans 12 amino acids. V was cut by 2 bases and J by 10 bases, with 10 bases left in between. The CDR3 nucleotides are TGTGCCAGCAGCTTCGGCGAGGGAGAGCAGTTCTTC. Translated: CASSFGEGEQFF. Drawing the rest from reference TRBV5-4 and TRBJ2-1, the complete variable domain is ETGVTQSPTHLIKTRGQQVTLRCSSQSGHNTVSWYQQALGQGPQFIFQYYREEENGRGNFPPRFSGLQFPNYSSELNVNALELDDSALYLCASSFGEGEQFFGPGTRLTVL.

The CDR3 loop reads CASSDQTGKAADGYTF. The CDR3, as DNA: TGTGCCAGCAGCGATCAGACAGGAAAGGCCGCGGATGGCTACACCTTC. The V gene is TRBV7-3, the J gene TRBJ1-2, with TRBD1 as a possible D gene (6 bases). Trimming stripped 5 bases from V and 6 bases from J, with 22 bases between. This CDR3 contains 16 residues. Per the germline V gene, CDR1 is SGHTA and CDR2 is FQGTGA.

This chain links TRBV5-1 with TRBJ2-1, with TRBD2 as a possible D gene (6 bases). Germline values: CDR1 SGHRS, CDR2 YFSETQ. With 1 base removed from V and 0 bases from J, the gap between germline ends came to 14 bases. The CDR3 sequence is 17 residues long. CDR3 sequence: CASSLRVGGSSYNEQFF. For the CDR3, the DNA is TGCGCCAGCAGCTTGAGGGTCGGGGGTAGCTCCTACAATGAGCAGTTCTTC.